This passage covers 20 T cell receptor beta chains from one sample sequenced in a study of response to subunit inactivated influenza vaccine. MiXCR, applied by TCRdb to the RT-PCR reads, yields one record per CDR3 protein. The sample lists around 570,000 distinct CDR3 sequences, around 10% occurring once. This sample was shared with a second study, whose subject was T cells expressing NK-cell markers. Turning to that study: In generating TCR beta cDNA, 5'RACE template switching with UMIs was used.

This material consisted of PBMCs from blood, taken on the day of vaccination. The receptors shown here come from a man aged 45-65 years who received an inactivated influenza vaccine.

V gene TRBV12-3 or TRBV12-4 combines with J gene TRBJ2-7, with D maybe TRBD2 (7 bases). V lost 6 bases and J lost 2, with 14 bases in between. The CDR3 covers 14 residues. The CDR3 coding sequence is TGTGCCAGCAGGACACAGGGAGGGGCCTACGAGCAGTACTTC. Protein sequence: CASRTQGGAYEQYF.

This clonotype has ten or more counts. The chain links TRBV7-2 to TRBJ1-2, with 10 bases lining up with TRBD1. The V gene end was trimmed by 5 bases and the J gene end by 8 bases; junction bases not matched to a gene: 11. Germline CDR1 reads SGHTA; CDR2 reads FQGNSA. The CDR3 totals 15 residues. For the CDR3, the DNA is TGTGCCAGCAGCACCAGACAGGGGGCTGATGGAGGCTACACCTTC. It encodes CASSTRQGADGGYTF.

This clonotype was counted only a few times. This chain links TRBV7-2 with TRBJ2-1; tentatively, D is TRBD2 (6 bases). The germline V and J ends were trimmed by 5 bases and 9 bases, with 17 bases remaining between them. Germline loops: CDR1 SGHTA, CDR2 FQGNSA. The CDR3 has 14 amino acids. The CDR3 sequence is CASSPHRLVTEQFF. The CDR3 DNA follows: TGTGCCAGCAGCCCACACCGACTAGTTACTGAGCAGTTCTTC.

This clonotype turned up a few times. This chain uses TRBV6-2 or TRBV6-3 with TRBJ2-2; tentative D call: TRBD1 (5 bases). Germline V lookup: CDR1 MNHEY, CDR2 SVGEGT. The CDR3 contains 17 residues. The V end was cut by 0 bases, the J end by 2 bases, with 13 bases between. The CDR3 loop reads CASSYSSGQLNTGELFF. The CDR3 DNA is TGTGCCAGCAGTTACTCGTCCGGACAATTAAACACCGGGGAGCTGTTTTTT.

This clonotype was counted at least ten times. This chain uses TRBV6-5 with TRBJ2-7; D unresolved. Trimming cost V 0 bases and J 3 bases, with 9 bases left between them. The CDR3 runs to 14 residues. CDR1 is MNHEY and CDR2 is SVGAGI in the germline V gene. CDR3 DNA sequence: TGTGCCAGCAGTTACTCTCCCAGAAACTACGAGCAGTACTTC. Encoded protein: CASSYSPRNYEQYF.

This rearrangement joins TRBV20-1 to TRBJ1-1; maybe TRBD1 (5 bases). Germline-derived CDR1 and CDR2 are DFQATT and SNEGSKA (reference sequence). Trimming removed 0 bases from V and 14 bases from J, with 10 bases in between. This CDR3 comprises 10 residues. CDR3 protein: CSARETEGFF. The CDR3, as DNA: TGCAGTGCTAGAGAGACGGAGGGGTTCTTT.

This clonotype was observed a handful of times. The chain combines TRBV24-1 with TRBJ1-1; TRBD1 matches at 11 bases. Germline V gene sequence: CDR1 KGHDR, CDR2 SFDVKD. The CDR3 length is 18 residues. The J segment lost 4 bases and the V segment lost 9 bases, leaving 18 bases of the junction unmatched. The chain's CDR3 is CATAPSRTGGDLLTEAFF. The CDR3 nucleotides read TGTGCCACCGCGCCTTCCAGGACAGGGGGCGACTTACTCACTGAAGCTTTCTTT.

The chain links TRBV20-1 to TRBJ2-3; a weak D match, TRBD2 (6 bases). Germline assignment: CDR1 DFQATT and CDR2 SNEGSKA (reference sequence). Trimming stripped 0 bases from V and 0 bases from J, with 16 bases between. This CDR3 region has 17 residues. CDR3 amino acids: CSARDFLPGLSTDTQYF. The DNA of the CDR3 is TGCAGTGCTAGAGATTTCCTCCCGGGACTTAGCACAGATACGCAGTATTTT.

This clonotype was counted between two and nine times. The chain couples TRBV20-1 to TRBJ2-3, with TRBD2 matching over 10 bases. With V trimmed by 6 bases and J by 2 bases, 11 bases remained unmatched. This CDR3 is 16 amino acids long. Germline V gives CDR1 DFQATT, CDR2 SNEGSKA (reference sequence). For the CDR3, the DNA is TGCAGTGCCGCAACCCTAGCGGGAGAGGTCACAGATACGCAGTATTTT. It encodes CSAATLAGEVTDTQYF.

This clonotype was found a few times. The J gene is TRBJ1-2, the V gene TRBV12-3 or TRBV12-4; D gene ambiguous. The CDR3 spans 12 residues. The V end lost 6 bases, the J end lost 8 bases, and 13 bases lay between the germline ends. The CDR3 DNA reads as TGTGCCAGCAGAGACCTTACCACCGGCTACACCTTC. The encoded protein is CASRDLTTGYTF.

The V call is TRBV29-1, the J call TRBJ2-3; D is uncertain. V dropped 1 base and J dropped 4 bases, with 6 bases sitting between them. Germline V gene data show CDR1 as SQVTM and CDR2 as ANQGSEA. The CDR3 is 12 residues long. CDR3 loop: CSVEVASDTQYF. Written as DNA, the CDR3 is TGCAGCGTTGAAGTAGCCTCAGATACGCAGTATTTT.

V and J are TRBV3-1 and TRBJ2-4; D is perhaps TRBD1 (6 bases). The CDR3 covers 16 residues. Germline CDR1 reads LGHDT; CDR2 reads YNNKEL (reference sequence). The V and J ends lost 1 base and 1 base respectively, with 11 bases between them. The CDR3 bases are TGTGCCAGCAGCCAAGTCTGGGGGCAGGCCAAAAACATTCAGTACTTC. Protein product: CASSQVWGQAKNIQYF.

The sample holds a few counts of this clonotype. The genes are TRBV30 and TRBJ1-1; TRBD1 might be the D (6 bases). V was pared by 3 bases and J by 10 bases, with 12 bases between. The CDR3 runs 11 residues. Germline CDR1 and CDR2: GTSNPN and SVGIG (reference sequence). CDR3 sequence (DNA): TGTGCCTGGAGGGGGGGGCCTGGAGCTTTCTTT. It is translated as CAWRGGPGAFF.

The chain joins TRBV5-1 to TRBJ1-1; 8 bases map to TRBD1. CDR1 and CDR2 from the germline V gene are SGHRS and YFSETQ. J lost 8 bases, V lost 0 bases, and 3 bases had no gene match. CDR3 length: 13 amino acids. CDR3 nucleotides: TGCGCCAGCAGCTTGGTGCAGGGGGCAGAAGCTTTCTTT. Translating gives CASSLVQGAEAFF.

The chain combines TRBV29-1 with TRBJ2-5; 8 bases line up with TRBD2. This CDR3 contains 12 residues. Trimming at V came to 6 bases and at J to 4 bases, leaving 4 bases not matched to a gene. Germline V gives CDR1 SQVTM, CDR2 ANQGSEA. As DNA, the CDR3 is TGCAGCGTCAGCGGGAGATCAGAGACCCAGTACTTC. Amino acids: CSVSGRSETQYF.

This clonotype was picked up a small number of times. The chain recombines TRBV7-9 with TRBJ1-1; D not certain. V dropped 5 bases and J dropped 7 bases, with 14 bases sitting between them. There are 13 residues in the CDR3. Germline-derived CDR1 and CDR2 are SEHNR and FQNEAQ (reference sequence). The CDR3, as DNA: TGTGCCAGCAGCGCGGATGGCCCGGGTGAAGCTTTCTTT. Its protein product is CASSADGPGEAFF.

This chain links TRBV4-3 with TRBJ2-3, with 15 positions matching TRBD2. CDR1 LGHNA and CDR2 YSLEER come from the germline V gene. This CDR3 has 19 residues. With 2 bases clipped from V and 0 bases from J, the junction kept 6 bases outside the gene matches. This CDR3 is CASSQLGTSGGPSTDTQYF. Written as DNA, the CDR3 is TGCGCCAGCAGCCAACTCGGGACTAGCGGGGGGCCAAGCACAGATACGCAGTATTTT.

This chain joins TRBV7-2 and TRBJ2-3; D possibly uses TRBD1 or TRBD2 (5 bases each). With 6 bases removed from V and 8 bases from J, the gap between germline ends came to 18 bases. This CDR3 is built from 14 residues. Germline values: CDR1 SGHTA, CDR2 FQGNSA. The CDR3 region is CASSLTGAQITQYF. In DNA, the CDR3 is TGTGCCAGCAGTCTTACCGGGGCACAGATTACGCAGTATTTT.

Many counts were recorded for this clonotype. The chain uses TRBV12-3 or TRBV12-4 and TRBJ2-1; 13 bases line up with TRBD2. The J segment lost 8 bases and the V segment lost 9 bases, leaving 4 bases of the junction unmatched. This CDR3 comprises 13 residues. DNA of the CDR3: TGTGCCAGTACTAGCGGGGGGGCCTATGAGCAGTTCTTC. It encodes CASTSGGAYEQFF.

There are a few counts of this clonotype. This chain's CDR3 is CASRKNLGANQPQHF. DNA of the CDR3: TGTGCCAGCAGAAAAAACTTGGGGGCCAATCAGCCCCAGCATTTT. The V gene is TRBV12-3 or TRBV12-4, the J gene TRBJ1-5, with a weak D call TRBD1 (6 bases). Between the trimmed V and J ends, which lost 6 bases and 3 bases, there was a span of 15 bases. The CDR3 runs to 15 residues.